This T cell receptor (beta chain) originates from a study of cytotoxic CD8 clonotypes in ibrutinib-treated CLL (dated by TCRdb to the early 2020s). Regarding the complete study: The cohort was composed of about 10 relapsed/refractory and roughly 16 treatment-naive patients; IGHV unmutated status was identified in approximately 18 patients. Responses were partial in some 24 patients and complete in 2; after median about 63 months follow-up, some 15 stayed in remission and about twelve progressed. Response samples were taken after a median of approximately eleven months on treatment, ranging from roughly 6 to 36 months. On average, each sample had 255,043 productive templates and approximately 100,000 productive rearrangements. Longitudinal samples were obtainable from about 30% of the 86 participants in the trial. Cryopreserved peripheral blood mononuclear cells were collected before treatment, at response, and at either disease progression or sustained remission. All remission and progressive disease samples were collected while patients were still receiving ibrutinib.

Explained via the paper, the time point label denotes: 12 months on ibrutinib. For TCR beta library preparation, about 2 micrograms of genomic DNA were isolated from cryopreserved PBMCs. Longitudinal blood samples from CLL patients on ibrutinib monotherapy underwent high-throughput TCR beta sequencing. The patients took part in an open-label, single-center phase 2 trial of ibrutinib monotherapy. The CDR3 starts with the cysteine, ends with the phenylalanine, and has 18 residues. The entry retains the CDR3 DNA only, 54 bases that are in frame from base 1. The junction carries 18 bases between V and J, which are trimmed by 1 base and 3 bases respectively. From a lookup of the germline V gene, CDR1 and CDR2 are KGHSH and LQKENI. Each clonotype received, on average, around 10x coverage in deep resolution sequencing performed on a MiSeq, where the target depth lay between 1 in 1 million and 1 in 200,000 T cells. TCR beta libraries were generated with the immunoSEQ hsTCRB Kit. In the authors' own workflow: Data were analyzed with ImmunoSEQ Data Assistant and ImmunoSEQ Analyzer, with V, D and J genes assigned per IMGT definitions. Clonality, which ranges from 0 to 1, was calculated as one minus the normalized Shannon entropy of productive rearrangement frequencies. Only overrepresented clonotypes making up at least 0.05% of the repertoire of each patient were included in the public clonotype analysis. Fewer than 15 repertoires from age-matched healthy donors, obtained from immuneACCESS, served as clonality controls. The source is immuneACCESS, and TCRdb retained only in-frame sequences with V and J called. Part of the clones is not carried over; for the studies checked, unresolved V genes explain less than half of this, and the remainder is unexplained. That table supplies the V and J calls and clone size; D and trimming were determined from the DNA. Counted in this sample were more than 200,000 clones; more than 75% of them appeared once. The ten biggest clones cover about an eighth of the sample.

The investigation overall reported the following: Clonality increased at ibrutinib response, stayed stable in sustained remission, and fell back toward baseline at progression. At baseline, clonality was higher than in age-matched healthy donors and showed a strong correlation with circulating CD8+ T-cell counts. Lymph node repertoires were not examined, and the timing of sampling was not matched between patients in sustained remission and those whose disease progressed. Public clonotypes were rare and either shrank or stayed stable during treatment, and the rise in clonality at ibrutinib response reflected expansion of private clonotypes.

Of note for this clone: Its antigen is currently not known. No base qualities exist here, and no much larger clone lies one base off it.

Recombination linked TRBV18 to TRBJ1-4; the D gene cannot be named for sure. The specimen comprised PBMCs, sampled after 12 months of ibrutinib treatment. The clonotype was recovered from a human donor with chronic lymphocytic leukemia. The bases are TGTGCCAGCTCACCACGTGAGGGCCCTGGAGGATCTAATGAAAAACTGTTTTTT. Translated, this is CASSPREGPGGSNEKLFF.